This is a list of T cell receptor beta chains from one sample in a study of PD-L1 blockade in urothelial cancer. The table came from immunoSEQ multiplex PCR; TCRdb's copy has only in-frame clones and leaves some out. Among some 110,000 clones listed, 91% were seen once. Material: PBMCs, obtained around atezolizumab (anti-PD-L1) treatment. These receptor sequences come from a man aged 55 to 70 with urothelial cancer. Each CDR3 is given with its conserved first and last residue. D genes are given only for firm matches. The size field is filled for only some rows; it gives once, few, many or a size class.

j_call v_call clone_size d_call cdr3_aa cdr3_nt
TRBJ2-1 TRBV5-5 . . CASSLLGRNEQFF TGTGCCAGCAGCTTATTGGGGCGTAATGAGCAGTTCTTC
TRBJ2-7 TRBV7-2 . TRBD2 CASSSGGAGGYEQYF TGTGCCAGCAGCTCGGGTGGAGCGGGGGGGTACGAGCAGTACTTC
TRBJ1-2 TRBV28 once . CASSFGAANYGYTF TGTGCCAGCAGTTTTGGGGCAGCTAACTATGGCTACACCTTC
TRBJ2-5 TRBV19 once . CASTTLGGAETQYF TGTGCCAGCACGACCCTTGGGGGCGCGGAGACCCAGTACTTC
TRBJ2-3 TRBV4-1 . . CASSQVPGGTDTQYF TGCGCCAGCAGCCAAGTTCCAGGGGGCACAGATACGCAGTATTTT
TRBJ2-1 TRBV10-1 . TRBD1 CASSDYRGRDEQFF TGCGCCAGCAGTGATTATAGGGGGCGCGATGAGCAGTTCTTC
TRBJ2-1 TRBV4-2 . TRBD1 CASSPEGTGAYNEQFF TGTGCCAGCAGCCCAGAGGGGACAGGGGCCTACAATGAGCAGTTCTTC
TRBJ2-2 TRBV7-2 . . CASSLEDTTGELFF TGTGCCAGCAGCTTAGAGGACACCACCGGGGAGCTGTTTTTT
TRBJ2-3 TRBV19 . TRBD1 CASSNTGGIDTQYF TGTGCCAGTAGCAACACAGGGGGCATAGATACGCAGTATTTT
TRBJ2-2 TRBV25-1 . . CAARGDTGELFF TGTGCCGCCCGCGGGGACACCGGGGAGCTGTTTTTT
TRBJ1-1 TRBV5-4 . . CASSFRSGTEAFF TGTGCCAGCAGCTTTCGGTCGGGGACTGAAGCTTTCTTT
TRBJ2-5 TRBV7-2 . . CASSLTGKGETQYF TGTGCCAGCAGCTTAACAGGGAAGGGGGAGACCCAGTACTTC
TRBJ2-7 TRBV9 . TRBD2 CASSVAGGSEYEQYF TGTGCCAGCAGCGTAGCGGGCGGGAGCGAGTACGAGCAGTACTTC
TRBJ1-3 TRBV11-2 once . CASSVRRASGNTIYF TGTGCCAGCAGCGTTCGCAGGGCCTCTGGAAACACCATATATTTT
TRBJ1-5 TRBV27 . TRBD1 CASSYGTDQPQHF TGTGCCAGCAGCTACGGGACAGATCAGCCCCAGCATTTT
TRBJ2-3 TRBV6-6 . TRBD2 CASILLPTSGSDTQYF TGTGCCAGCATCCTACTACCCACTAGCGGTTCAGATACGCAGTATTTT
TRBJ2-7 TRBV5-4 . TRBD1 CASSASTGDLSYEQYF TGTGCCAGCAGCGCATCAACAGGGGACCTCTCCTACGAGCAGTACTTC
TRBJ2-1 TRBV12-5 . . CASGLVGGSHEQFF TGTGCTAGTGGTTTGGTTGGCGGGTCTCATGAGCAGTTCTTC
TRBJ2-3 TRBV5-1 . . CASSGRDSEDTQYF TGCGCCAGCAGCGGGCGGGACAGCGAAGATACGCAGTATTTT
TRBJ2-2 TRBV28 . TRBD2 CASGGRAAGELFF TGTGCCAGCGGAGGGAGGGCCGCCGGGGAGCTGTTTTTT
TRBJ2-7 TRBV11-2 once . CASSWGPEGQISYEQYF TGTGCCAGCAGCTGGGGGCCGGAGGGACAGATCTCCTACGAGCAGTACTTC
TRBJ2-7 TRBV7-2 . . CASSNRETYEQYF TGTGCCAGCAGCAACCGGGAGACCTACGAGCAGTACTTC
TRBJ1-2 TRBV7-2 . TRBD1 CASSPRTGGGGYGYTF TGTGCCAGCAGCCCGCGGACAGGGGGCGGAGGCTATGGCTACACCTTC
TRBJ2-7 TRBV27 . TRBD2 CASGITSGRVFREQYF TGTGCCAGCGGGATTACTAGCGGGAGGGTTTTTCGCGAGCAGTACTTC
TRBJ1-1 TRBV20-1 . . CSAGGPAGAFF TGCAGTGCTGGAGGACCCGCGGGGGCTTTCTTT
TRBJ1-5 TRBV28 . . CASLSQSEFNQPQHF TGTGCCAGCTTGTCTCAATCCGAGTTTAATCAGCCCCAGCATTTT
TRBJ2-7 TRBV5-1 . TRBD2 CASSLVSSGSVYEQYF TGCGCCAGCAGCTTGGTTTCTAGCGGGAGTGTCTACGAGCAGTACTTC
TRBJ2-5 TRBV6-4 . . CASSVGRETQYF TGTGCCAGCAGTGTGGGGCGGGAGACCCAGTACTTC
TRBJ2-7 TRBV5-1 once . CASSLDRVGEQYF TGCGCCAGCAGCTTGGACAGGGTTGGCGAGCAGTACTTC
TRBJ2-2 TRBV6-1 . TRBD1 CASRQGNTGELFF TGTGCCAGCCGACAGGGGAACACCGGGGAGCTGTTTTTT
TRBJ2-5 TRBV28 . TRBD2 CASSEGGTQGETQYF TGTGCCAGCAGCGAGGGAGGGACGCAGGGTGAGACCCAGTACTTC
TRBJ2-1 TRBV15 once . CATSRDPGNEQFF TGTGCCACCAGCAGAGACCCGGGGAATGAGCAGTTCTTC
TRBJ1-3 TRBV4-2 few . CASSQEYREPGNTIYF TGTGCCAGCAGCCAAGAGTACAGGGAACCTGGAAACACCATATATTTT
TRBJ2-6 TRBV7-9 . TRBD1 CASRQAGTGVRGANVLTF TGTGCCAGCAGACAAGCCGGGACAGGGGTTCGTGGGGCCAACGTCCTGACTTTC
TRBJ1-1 TRBV7-9 few . CASSQSGITEAFF TGTGCCAGCAGCCAGTCGGGGATCACTGAAGCTTTCTTT
TRBJ2-3 TRBV18 . . CASSPRAVTDTQYF TGTGCCAGCTCACCACGCGCGGTCACAGATACGCAGTATTTT
TRBJ2-3 TRBV9 . . CASSPRVLVSTDTQYF TGTGCCAGCAGCCCTAGAGTTCTCGTCAGCACAGATACGCAGTATTTT
TRBJ2-7 TRBV2 . . CASSVGGVTYEQYF TGTGCCAGCAGTGTTGGCGGGGTAACCTACGAGCAGTACTTC